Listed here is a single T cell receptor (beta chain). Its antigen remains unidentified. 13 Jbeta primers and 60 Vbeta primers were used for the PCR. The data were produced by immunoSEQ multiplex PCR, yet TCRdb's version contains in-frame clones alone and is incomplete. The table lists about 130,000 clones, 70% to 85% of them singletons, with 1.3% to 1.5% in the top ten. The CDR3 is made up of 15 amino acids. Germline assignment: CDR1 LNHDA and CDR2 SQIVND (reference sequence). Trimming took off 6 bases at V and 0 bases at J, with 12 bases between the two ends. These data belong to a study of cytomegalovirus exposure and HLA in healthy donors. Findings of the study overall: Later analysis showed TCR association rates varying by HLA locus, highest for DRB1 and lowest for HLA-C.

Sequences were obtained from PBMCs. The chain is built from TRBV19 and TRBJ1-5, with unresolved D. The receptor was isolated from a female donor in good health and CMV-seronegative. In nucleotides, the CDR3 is TGTGCCAGTAGAATCGGAGGTTATAGCAATCAGCCCCAGCATTTT. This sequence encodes CASRIGGYSNQPQHF.